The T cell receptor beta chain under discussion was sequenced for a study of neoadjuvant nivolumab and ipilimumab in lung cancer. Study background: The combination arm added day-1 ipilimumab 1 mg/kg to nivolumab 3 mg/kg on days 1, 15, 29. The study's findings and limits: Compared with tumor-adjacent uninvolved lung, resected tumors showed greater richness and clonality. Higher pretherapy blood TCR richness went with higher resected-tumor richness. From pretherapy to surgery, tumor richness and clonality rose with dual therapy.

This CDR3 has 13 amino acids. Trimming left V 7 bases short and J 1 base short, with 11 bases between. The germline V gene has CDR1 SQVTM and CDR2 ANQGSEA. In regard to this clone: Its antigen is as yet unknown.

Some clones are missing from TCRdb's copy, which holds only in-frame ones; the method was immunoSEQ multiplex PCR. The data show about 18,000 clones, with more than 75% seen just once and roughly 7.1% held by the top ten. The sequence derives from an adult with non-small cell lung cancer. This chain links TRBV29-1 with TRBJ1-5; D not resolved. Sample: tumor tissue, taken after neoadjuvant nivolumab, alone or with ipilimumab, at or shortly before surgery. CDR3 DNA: TGCAGCGCATCCGGTGGGAGCAATCAGCCCCAGCATTTT. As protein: CSASGGSNQPQHF.